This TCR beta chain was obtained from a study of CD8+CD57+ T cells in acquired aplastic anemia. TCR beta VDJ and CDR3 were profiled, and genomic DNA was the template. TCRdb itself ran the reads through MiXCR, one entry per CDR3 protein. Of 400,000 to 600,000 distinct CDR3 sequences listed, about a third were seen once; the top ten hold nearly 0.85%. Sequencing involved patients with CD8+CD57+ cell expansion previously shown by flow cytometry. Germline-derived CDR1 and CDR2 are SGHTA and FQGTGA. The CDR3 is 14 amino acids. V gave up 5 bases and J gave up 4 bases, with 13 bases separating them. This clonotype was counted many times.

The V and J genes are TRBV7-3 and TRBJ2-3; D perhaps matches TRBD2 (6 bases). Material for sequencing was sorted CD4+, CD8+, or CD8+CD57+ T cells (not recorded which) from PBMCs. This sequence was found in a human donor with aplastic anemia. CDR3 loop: CASSPGGFADTQYF. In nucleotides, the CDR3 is TGTGCCAGCAGCCCTGGGGGGTTTGCAGATACGCAGTATTTT.